The T cell receptor beta chain described here comes from a study of T cells after yellow fever vaccination (dated 2019 in TCRdb). About the full investigation: Libraries from fractions with low cell numbers were prepared with the SMART-Seq v4 Ultra Low Input RNA kit. Bulk PBMC replicates and cell subsets were isolated from blood drawn at multiple timepoints before and after both primary and secondary immunization. Bulk TCR alpha and beta repertoires were sequenced longitudinally to track T-cell clones before and after primary and booster YFV17D yellow fever vaccination. Two healthy male donors, one aged 18 to 30 and one aged 30 to 40 years, were included in the cohort.

TCR cDNA was made using 5'RACE template switching, a step that added a universal primer site and unique molecular identifiers. cDNA synthesis was primed from both the TCR alpha and TCR beta constant segments. Libraries were amplified in two PCR steps, with sample barcodes and sequencing adapters added in the second step. Sequencing of libraries was done on Illumina HiSeq 2500 (2x100 bp) or NovaSeq (2x150 bp). The source study handled its data this way. MIGEC handled demultiplexing of reads and collapsing into UMI consensus sequences, while MiXCR performed V(D)J alignment. Vaccine-responding clonotypes were defined with edgeR using replicate PBMC samples, requiring FDR below 0.01 and a log2 fold change above 5 up to day 15. CD4 or CD8 identity was assigned to each bulk clonotype according to whether the clonotype was present at higher abundance in the sequenced CD4 repertoire or the sequenced CD8 repertoire. Clones were called with MiXCR by TCRdb after fastp trimmed the public reads at Q25, and only in-frame beta chains were retained. Identical CDR3 protein sequences are pooled into one entry, listed with their most common genes and DNA. TCRdb assigned the V and J calls; the authors' analysis was not used. In all, the sample holds around 72,000 distinct CDR3 sequences, and more than 5.5% of those were seen once. Approximately 30% of the sample lies in the top ten.

This clonotype has ten or more counts. The antigen it recognizes is unknown. The record has no base qualities; no much larger clone is one base away. The treatment or condition label, read with the paper, signifies: live attenuated yellow fever vaccine strain. PBMCs were isolated from peripheral blood using a standard Ficoll-Paque protocol. CD4 and CD8 T-cell fractions were isolated with Dynabeads CD4 and CD8 positive selection kits. RNA was extracted with TriZol from bulk PBMCs, CD4 and CD8 fractions, and dextramer-positive and dextramer-negative fractions. General findings and caveats noted by the study authors: A small share of clonotypes occurred in both CD4 and CD8 compartments, likely arising from convergent recombination. Only a couple of donors were included in the study, so the extent to which the findings can be generalized is limited. Compared with the primary T-cell response, the secondary T-cell response was faster but weaker, reaching its peak on day 5 rather than on day 15. Most clones expanded after primary vaccination (around 96% of CD4 and 70% to 90% of CD8) were re-detected after the booster, suggesting that broad memory maintenance occurred. Computational filtering was required because FACS-sorted repertoires could contain abundant contaminating clonotypes from the bulk population.

Including the terminal cysteine and phenylalanine, the CDR3 comprises 16 residues. Only the CDR3 DNA stays, 48 bases, in frame from base 1. According to the germline V gene (reference sequence), CDR1 reads MNHEY and CDR2 reads SMNVEV. V is shortened by 2 bases, J by 0 bases, and the region joining them spans 11 bases. The chain couples TRBV27 to TRBJ2-1; the D gene cannot be named for sure. The source of this sequence is a young man who received the YFV17D yellow fever vaccine. The starting material was CD8+ T cells sorted from PBMCs, obtained more than 8 days after the first yellow fever vaccination. The CDR3 region: CASSLGWSSSYNEQFF. Read as DNA, the sequence is TGTGCCAGCAGTTTAGGGTGGTCGAGCTCCTACAATGAGCAGTTCTTC.